The clone carrying this T cell receptor beta chain came up many times. V lost 1 base and J lost 8, with 15 bases in between. This CDR3 comprises 15 residues. The V gene's germline CDR1 is SGHTA and CDR2 FQGNSA. The data were taken from a study of T cells in Graves' hyperthyroidism and ophthalmopathy. Researchers amplified the TCR beta CDR3 regions from RNA transcripts. The primer set for the first-round RT-PCR of the TCR CDR3 was HTBI. In TCRdb, the multiplex PCR reads were re-called with MiXCR into one record per CDR3 protein. This sample has 550,000 to 650,000 distinct CDR3 sequences, with about 15% found just once.

The J gene is TRBJ2-1, the V gene TRBV7-2, with D hard to call. Sequenced input: blood. The TCR originated in a woman aged 25 to 39 with Graves' hyperthyroidism that later progressed to Graves' ophthalmopathy. This chain's CDR3 is CASSLEETFRDEQFF. In DNA form, the CDR3 reads TGTGCCAGCAGCTTAGAGGAGACCTTTAGGGATGAGCAGTTCTTC. The full variable domain, its missing parts supplied by reference TRBV7-2 and TRBJ2-1, is GAGVSQSPSNKVTEKGKDVELRCDPISGHTALYWYRQSLGQGLEFLIYFQGNSAPDKSGLPSDRFSAERTGGSVSTLTIQRTQQEDSAVYLCASSLEETFRDEQFFGPGTRLTVL.